Shown below are 22 T cell receptor beta chains from a single sample sequenced in a study of OX40 agonist ivuxolimab in advanced cancers. Sequenced by immunoSEQ multiplex PCR; TCRdb stores in-frame clones only, minus some. The data show roughly 66,000 clones, roughly four fifths seen once. The material was CD4+ or CD8+ T cells sorted from blood, obtained in a trial of the OX40 agonist ivuxolimab. All receptors derive from an adult with an advanced solid tumor such as melanoma, head and neck, liver or kidney cancer.

The chain couples TRBV5-3 to TRBJ2-3; D is ambiguous. TRBV5-3 is designated an ORF whose function remains uncertain. The CDR3 consists of 13 residues. V was clipped by 0 bases and J by 1 base, with 3 bases between them. For the CDR3, the DNA is TGTGCCAGAAGCTTGGGACGCACAGATACGCAGTATTTT. Translated, it gives CARSLGRTDTQYF.

This clone was seen a few times. The CDR3 loop is CASSRDRGRVEAFF. The CDR3 DNA follows: TGTGCCAGTTCCCGGGACAGGGGGCGGGTTGAAGCTTTCTTT. V usage is TRBV19 and J usage is TRBJ1-1; 12 nucleotides align to TRBD1. CDR3 length equals 14 residues. Germline assignment: CDR1 LNHDA and CDR2 SQIVND (reference sequence). V dropped 8 bases and J dropped 7; count of bases not matched to a gene: 8.

This clone showed up just once. This CDR3 reads CASSPRLGETQYF. CDR3 nucleotide sequence: TGCGCCAGCAGCCCCCGATTGGGAGAGACCCAGTACTTC. The genes are TRBV5-1 and TRBJ2-5; D gene uncertain. Germline values: CDR1 SGHRS, CDR2 YFSETQ. Deletions cut 4 bases from V and 4 bases from J, with 11 bases between. This CDR3 comprises 13 residues. Variable domain in full (rest from reference TRBV5-1 and TRBJ2-5): KAGVTQTPRYLIKTRGQQVTLSCSPISGHRSVSWYQQTPGQGLQFLFEYFSETQRNKGNFPGRFSGRQFSNSRSEMNVSTLELGDSALYLCASSPRLGETQYFGPGTRLLVL.

This chain connects TRBV9 to TRBJ2-2, with D maybe TRBD1 (5 bases). The CDR3 extends over 15 amino acids. Germline loops: CDR1 SGDLS, CDR2 YYNGEE. Trimming removed 0 bases from V and 6 bases from J, with 12 bases in between. The CDR3 loop reads CASSVVGLGSGELFF. The CDR3 DNA follows: TGTGCCAGCAGCGTAGTGGGGCTCGGGTCCGGGGAGCTGTTTTTT.

The chain is built from TRBV4-1 and TRBJ1-1; D ambiguous. V lost 0 bases to trimming and J lost 5 bases, with 10 bases between them. Germline V lookup: CDR1 MGHRA, CDR2 YSYEKL. The CDR3 is made up of 14 amino acids. CDR3 in DNA: TGCGCCAGCAGCCAAGACAGAGTGAGAACTGAAGCTTTCTTT. Its translation is CASSQDRVRTEAFF.

This clone was seen only once. The chain employs TRBV5-6 and TRBJ1-5; no clear D gene. The CDR3 has 12 amino acids. Germline assignment: CDR1 SGHDT and CDR2 YYEEEE. Trimming cost V 4 bases and J 3 bases, with 5 bases left between them. CDR3 loop: CASSGDNQPQHF. The CDR3 DNA reads TGTGCCAGCAGCGGCGACAATCAGCCCCAGCATTTT.

The chain joins TRBV6-4 to TRBJ2-2; D gene unclear. Trimming shortened V by 3 bases and J by 1 base, and 6 bases separated the two germline ends. This CDR3 contains 14 residues. Per the germline V gene, CDR1 is MRHNA and CDR2 is SNTAGT. CDR3 protein: CASSELGNTGELFF. CDR3 sequence (DNA): TGTGCCAGCAGTGAGCTGGGGAACACCGGGGAGCTGTTTTTT.

This chain connects TRBV9 to TRBJ1-2; D may be TRBD1 (5 bases). CDR1 is SGDLS, CDR2 YYNGEE, per germline. The CDR3 runs to 15 residues. V was shortened by 0 bases and J by 3 bases, with 12 bases between the two germline ends. CDR3 sequence reads: CASSVGPGYHYGYTF. In nucleotides, the CDR3 is TGTGCCAGCAGCGTAGGCCCAGGGTATCACTATGGCTACACCTTC.

The DNA of the CDR3 is TGTGCCAGTAGTCGAGTCGGGGGGTCGACTAATGAAAAACTGTTTTTT. Amino acids: CASSRVGGSTNEKLFF. The V call is TRBV19, the J call TRBJ1-4; D possibly corresponds to TRBD1 (5 bases). V lost 5 bases and J 2 bases, leaving 15 bases between the germline ends. Germline CDR1 is LNHDA and CDR2 is SQIVND (reference sequence). The CDR3 loop spans 16 amino acids.

This sequence joins TRBV25-1 and TRBJ2-3; 12 nucleotides align to TRBD2. Germline-derived CDR1 and CDR2 are MGHDK and SYGVNS. The V gene end was trimmed by 4 bases and the J gene end by 2 bases; junction bases not matched to a gene: 1. The CDR3 consists of 15 residues. This chain's CDR3 is CASSGTSGNTDTQYF. CDR3 bases: TGTGCCAGCAGTGGGACTAGCGGGAACACAGATACGCAGTATTTT.

This sequence joins TRBV4-1 and TRBJ2-2; D is unclear. V was cut by 1 base and J by 0 bases, with 12 bases left in between. Germline V gene data show CDR1 as MGHRA and CDR2 as YSYEKL. The CDR3 extends over 17 amino acids. This chain's CDR3 is CASSQVIGFANTGELFF. CDR3 in DNA: TGCGCCAGCAGCCAAGTAATCGGCTTCGCGAACACCGGGGAGCTGTTTTTT.

The chain is built from TRBV13 and TRBJ2-5, with 12 bases fitting TRBD2. Germline lookup yields CDR1 PRHDT and CDR2 FYEKMQ (reference sequence). The CDR3 has 16 residues. With 1 base clipped from V and 5 bases from J, the junction kept 5 bases outside the gene matches. The CDR3 protein is CASSLEALAGGETQYF. CDR3 sequence (DNA): TGTGCCAGCAGCTTAGAAGCACTAGCGGGAGGTGAGACCCAGTACTTC.

This clone occurred a few times. The chain combines TRBV5-5 with TRBJ2-3; 7 nucleotides line up with TRBD1. The CDR3 is made up of 14 amino acids. Germline CDR1 SGHKS, CDR2 YYEKEE (reference sequence). V was clipped by 4 bases and J by 11 bases; unmatched bases: 13. CDR3 in DNA: TGTGCCAGCAGCGTACTGCCTTCCCGGGACAGGCAGTATTTT. It specifies CASSVLPSRDRQYF.

V and J are TRBV5-4 and TRBJ2-7; TRBD1 matches at 8 bases. The CDR3 contains 14 residues. The V gene end was trimmed by 2 bases and the J gene end by 0 bases; junction bases not matched to a gene: 1. CDR1 is SGHNT and CDR2 is YYREEE in the germline V gene (reference sequence). CDR3 sequence (DNA): TGTGCCAGCAGCTTCACAGGGGGCTCCTACGAGCAGTACTTC. Protein sequence: CASSFTGGSYEQYF.

The rearrangement uses TRBV10-1 and TRBJ1-3; D not resolved. Per the germline V gene, CDR1 is WNHNN and CDR2 is SYGVQD (reference sequence). The ends were cut back, 0 bases at V and 2 bases at J, with 8 bases in the middle. This CDR3 comprises 15 residues. The CDR3 is CASSESSHPGNTIYF. The CDR3 region has the DNA TGCGCCAGCAGTGAGTCTTCCCACCCTGGAAACACCATATATTTT.

The chain has TRBV28 and TRBJ2-1; 9 bases line up with TRBD2. The CDR3 length is 18 residues. Germline V gene data show CDR1 as MDHEN and CDR2 as SYDVKM. V was pared by 2 bases and J by 1 base, with 9 bases of the junction left unmatched. CDR3 region: CASSLLRSGSISYNEQFF. CDR3 in DNA: TGTGCCAGCAGTTTACTCCGTAGCGGGAGTATTTCCTACAATGAGCAGTTCTTC.

The chain has TRBV13 and TRBJ2-7; TRBD2 matches 11 bases. CDR3 length: 15 residues. With 6 bases clipped from V and 3 bases from J, the junction kept 7 bases outside the gene matches. Germline V lookup: CDR1 PRHDT, CDR2 FYEKMQ (reference sequence). In DNA form, the CDR3 reads TGTGCCAGCAGGAAGACGGGACTAGCGGACTACGAGCAGTACTTC. Encoded protein: CASRKTGLADYEQYF.

The chain couples TRBV2 to TRBJ2-7; D gene ambiguous. CDR3 length: 12 amino acids. With 6 bases removed from V and 13 bases from J, the gap between germline ends came to 19 bases. CDR1 is SNHLY and CDR2 is FYNNEI in the germline V gene. The CDR3 DNA is TGTGCCAGCAGGCCCCCGGGCCCATCGGGTTACTTC. Translated, it gives CASRPPGPSGYF. Full variable domain (rest looked up from reference TRBV2 and TRBJ2-7): EPEVTQTPSHQVTQMGQEVILRCVPISNHLYFYWYRQILGQKVEFLVSFYNNEISEKSEIFDDQFSVERPDGSNFTLKIRSTKLEDSAMYFCASRPPGPSGYFGPGTRLTVT.

The CDR3 DNA is TGTGCCAGTGGGGCCCGCCCGTCTTATAATGAAAAACTGTTTTTT. It specifies CASGARPSYNEKLFF. This chain links TRBV6-5 with TRBJ1-4; possible D gene TRBD1, 5 bases. V shed 9 bases and J shed 4 bases, with 18 bases lying between them. This CDR3 has 15 amino acids. Germline CDR1 and CDR2: MNHEY and SVGAGI.

This rearrangement joins TRBV5-1 to TRBJ1-4; D gene ambiguous. The CDR3 covers 14 residues. V was clipped by 0 bases and J by 6 bases, with 9 bases between them. Germline CDR1 is SGHRS and CDR2 is YFSETQ. This CDR3 is CASSLEAGYEKLFF. The CDR3 DNA follows: TGCGCCAGCAGCTTGGAGGCCGGCTATGAAAAACTGTTTTTT.

Written as DNA, the CDR3 is TGTGCCAGCAGTCCCAAGGACAGGGTAAATGAGCAGTTCTTC. Its translation is CASSPKDRVNEQFF. The chain carries TRBV2 and TRBJ2-1; 8 nucleotides line up with TRBD1. Germline CDR1 SNHLY, CDR2 FYNNEI. The CDR3 length is 14 residues. Trimming took 5 bases from V and 7 from J; bases not matched to a gene: 7.

CDR3 sequence: CASSPSGPNSPLHF. The CDR3 DNA reads as TGCGCCAGCAGCCCGTCGGGACCAAATTCACCCCTCCACTTT. The chain uses TRBV4-1 and TRBJ1-6; the D gene is possibly TRBD1 (5 bases). The CDR3 spans 14 residues. Trimming cost V 4 bases and J 7 bases, with 11 bases left between them. From germline, CDR1 is MGHRA and CDR2 YSYEKL.